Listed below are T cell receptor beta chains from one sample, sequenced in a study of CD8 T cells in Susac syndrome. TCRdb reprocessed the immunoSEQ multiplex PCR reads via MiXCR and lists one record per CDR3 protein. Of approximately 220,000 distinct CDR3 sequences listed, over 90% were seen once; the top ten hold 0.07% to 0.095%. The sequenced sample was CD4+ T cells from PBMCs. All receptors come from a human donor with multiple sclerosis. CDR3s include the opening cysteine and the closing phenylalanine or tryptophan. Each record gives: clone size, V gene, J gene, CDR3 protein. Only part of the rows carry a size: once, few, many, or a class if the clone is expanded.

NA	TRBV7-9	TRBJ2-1	CASSFRLGDYNEQFF
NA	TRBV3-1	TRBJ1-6	CASSQEGRALHF
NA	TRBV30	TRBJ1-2	CAWSGSVGYTF
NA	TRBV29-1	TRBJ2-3	CSVATGALDTQYF
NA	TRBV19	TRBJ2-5	CASSIGGGETQYF
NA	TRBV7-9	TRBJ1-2	CASSLDPGWYGYTF
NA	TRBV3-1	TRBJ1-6	CASSQSDSWNSPLHF
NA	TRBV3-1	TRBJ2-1	CASSQGNQGGQFF
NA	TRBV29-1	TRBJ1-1	CSVALEADHTEAFF
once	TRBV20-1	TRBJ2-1	CSARGGRNEQFF
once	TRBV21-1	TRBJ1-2	CASSKVGSNYGYTF
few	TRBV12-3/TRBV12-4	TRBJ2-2	CASGGQGSGELFF
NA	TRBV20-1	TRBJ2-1	CSAPIAGRNEQFF
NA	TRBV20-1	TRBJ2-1	CSASIIGGLASHEQFF
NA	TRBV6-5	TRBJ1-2	CASSVDRGGGGYTF
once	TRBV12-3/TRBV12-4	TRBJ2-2	CASSLAGTVGTGELFF
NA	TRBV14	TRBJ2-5	CASSQGLGTVQETQYF
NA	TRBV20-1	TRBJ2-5	CSANLAGGLETQYF
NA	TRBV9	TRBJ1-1	CASSARQGGDTEAFF
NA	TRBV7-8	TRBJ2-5	CASSLNSGGTQETQYF
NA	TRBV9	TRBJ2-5	CASSPSGEIKETQYF
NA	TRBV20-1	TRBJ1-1	CSARAPGRPLAFF
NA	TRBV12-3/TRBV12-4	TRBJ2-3	CASSGPLAGEGDTQYF
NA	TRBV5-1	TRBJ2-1	CASSLDGTNSYNEQFF
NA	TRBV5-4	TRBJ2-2	CASSLQNTGELFF
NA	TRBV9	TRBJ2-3	CASSVTPVTSDTQYF
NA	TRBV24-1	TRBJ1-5	CATAGDSNQPQHF
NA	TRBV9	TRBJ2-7	CASSVGLAGARGREQYF
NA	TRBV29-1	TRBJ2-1	CSGGGGTYNEQFF
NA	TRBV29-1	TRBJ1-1	CSVEGTGFFAFF
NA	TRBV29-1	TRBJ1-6	CSVLTGSSYNSPLHF
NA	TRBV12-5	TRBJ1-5	CASGLREPQHF
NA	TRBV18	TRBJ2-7	CASSPSYGDEQYF
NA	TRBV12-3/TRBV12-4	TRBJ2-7	CASRASTSYEQYF
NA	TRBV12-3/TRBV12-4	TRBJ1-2	CASSPWTGNGYTF
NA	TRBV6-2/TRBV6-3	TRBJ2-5	CASSYAEAQAQYF
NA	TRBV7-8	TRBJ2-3	CASSLERGKTFNTQYF
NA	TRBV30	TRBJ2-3	CAWKYSGGSTDTQYF
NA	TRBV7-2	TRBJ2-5	CASSPGLAKETQYF
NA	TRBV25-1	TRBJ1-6	CASTQGGGKSPLHF
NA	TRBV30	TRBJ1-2	CAWGGPADLYGYTF
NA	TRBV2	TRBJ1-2	CAWAPEDGYTF
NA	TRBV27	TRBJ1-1	CASSPWTGGDTEAFF
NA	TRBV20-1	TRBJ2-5	CSAREHTQETQYF